This T cell receptor beta chain was identified during a study of CD8 T cells in acute hepatitis C reinfection. TCRdb's table, derived via immunoSEQ multiplex PCR, lists solely in-frame clones and lacks some. The sample has tens of thousands of clones; just under 90% are singletons. Stated time point: naive CD8 control sorted from an acute-time-point sample. The CDR3 spans 15 residues. Germline assignment: CDR1 SNHLY and CDR2 FYNNEI. Between the trimmed V and J ends, which lost 5 bases and 2 bases, there was a span of 16 bases. The clonotype originates from a man aged 25-45 years with chronic hepatitis C. The sample taken for sequencing was naive CD8+ T cells from PBMCs. The chain combines TRBV2 with TRBJ2-7; TRBD2 might be the D (6 bases). Here the CDR3 DNA reads TGTGCCAGCAGTCAAATAGCGGAAACCCCCTACGAGCAGTACTTC. This translates into CASSQIAETPYEQYF. Using reference TRBV2 and TRBJ2-7 for the parts outside the CDR3, the full variable domain is EPEVTQTPSHQVTQMGQEVILRCVPISNHLYFYWYRQILGQKVEFLVSFYNNEISEKSEIFDDQFSVERPDGSNFTLKIRSTKLEDSAMYFCASSQIAETPYEQYFGPGTRLTVT.